This T cell receptor beta chain is drawn from a study of cytomegalovirus exposure and HLA in healthy donors. In the study overall: Assignment to the Caucasian-associated ancestry cluster applied to around 82% of the approximately 400 genotyped donors. Findings of the study overall: Overall, approximately 180 TCR beta chains were annotated as cytomegalovirus-associated. According to an earlier analysis, most TCR beta V segments yielded productive rearrangements about 87% or about 30% of the time. A later analysis linked a missense DCLRE1C variant to TCR beta V- and J-gene trimming.

The study ran its PCR with 60 Vbeta and 13 Jbeta primers. Sequencing used immunoSEQ multiplex PCR; TCRdb keeps in-frame clones, though not all of them. Of roughly 100,000 clones listed, roughly 77% are singletons. To note about this clone: The antigen remains undetermined.

CDR1 is SEHNR and CDR2 is FQNEAQ in the germline V gene (reference sequence). The CDR3 covers 17 residues. The V and J ends lost 0 bases and 1 base, in that order; junction bases with no gene match: 4. The TCR comes from a woman under 30 in good health and CMV-seropositive. The sequenced sample consisted of PBMCs. The V and J genes are TRBV7-9 and TRBJ1-5; TRBD1 agrees at 9 bases. The CDR3 loop reads CASSLATGTGSNQPQHF. As DNA, the CDR3 is TGTGCCAGCAGCTTAGCCACCGGGACAGGGAGCAATCAGCCCCAGCATTTT.